Following are 11 T cell receptor beta chains from one sample sequenced in a study of post-analysis software for immune sequencing data. Overall study findings and caveats: Roughly five TRBV segments appeared more often in patients than in controls, and TRBV5-6, TRBV5-1 and TRBV20-1 were among these.

TCR beta cDNA libraries had unique molecular identifiers. In TCRdb, the PCR reads were re-called with MiXCR into one record per CDR3 protein. The table lists some 800,000 distinct CDR3 sequences, about half of them singletons. Antigens of these TCRs are unknown. Sequencing was carried out using blood. These receptors were obtained from a girl aged 10 to 17 with multiple sclerosis.

This clonotype was recorded many times. The rearrangement joins TRBV6-6 to TRBJ2-7, with D unresolved. The ends were cut back, 3 bases at V and 3 bases at J, with 6 bases in the middle. This CDR3 comprises 12 residues. The germline CDR1 and CDR2 sequences are MNHNY and SVGAGI (reference sequence). Written as DNA, the CDR3 is TGTGCCAGCAGTTATTCGTTCTACGAGCAGTACTTC. It encodes CASSYSFYEQYF.

This clonotype was found a few times. The chain is built from TRBV7-9 and TRBJ2-1, with TRBD2 matching 7 bases. Germline trimming cut 5 bases from V and 2 bases from J; bases unmatched to any gene: 6. The CDR3 is made up of 15 amino acids. The germline gives CDR1 SEHNR, CDR2 FQNEAQ (reference sequence). In DNA, the CDR3 is TGTGCCAGCAGCCAAGGACTAGATCCCTACAATGAGCAGTTCTTC. This sequence encodes CASSQGLDPYNEQFF.

This clonotype was picked up a small number of times. At one end the junction does not follow the germline gene, possibly because of a read error. The V call is TRBV12-3 or TRBV12-4, the J call TRBJ1-2; 10 positions match TRBD1. The CDR3 spans 18 residues. CDR3 sequence reads: CASSLSRDRGQQNSGYTF. The CDR3 bases are TGTGCCAGCAGTTTAAGTCGGGACAGGGGCCAACAAAACTCTGGCTACACCTTC.

This clonotype was counted a few times. CDR3: CASSPLLNEQFF. The CDR3 bases are TGTGCCAGCAGTCCCCTCTTAAATGAGCAGTTCTTC. The chain is built from TRBV6-6 and TRBJ2-1; D uncertain. From germline, CDR1 is MNHNY and CDR2 SVGAGI (reference sequence). V was clipped by 5 bases and J by 7 bases, with 9 bases between them. The CDR3 runs 12 residues.

J is TRBJ2-3 and V is TRBV12-3 or TRBV12-4, with unresolved D. The CDR3 totals 14 residues. Trimming stripped 0 bases from V and 2 bases from J, with 6 bases between. CDR3 amino acids: CASSLAHPTDTQYF. CDR3 sequence (DNA): TGTGCCAGCAGTTTAGCTCACCCCACAGATACGCAGTATTTT.

The chain joins TRBV7-6 to TRBJ2-7; TRBD2 matches at 8 bases. Germline V lookup: CDR1 SGHVS, CDR2 FNYEAQ. The CDR3 covers 15 residues. The junction had 8 bases not matched to a gene; V was cut back by 5 bases and J by 2 bases. This chain's CDR3 is CASSAIAGRTYEQYF. The CDR3 region has the DNA TGTGCCAGCAGCGCCATAGCGGGACGAACCTACGAGCAGTACTTC.

This chain links TRBV9 with TRBJ2-1; TRBD2 matches 12 bases. The CDR3 sequence is 16 residues long. Germline V gene sequence: CDR1 SGDLS, CDR2 YYNGEE. The junction had 7 bases not matched to a gene; V was cut back by 0 bases and J by 9 bases. In DNA form, the CDR3 reads TGTGCCAGCAGCGTAGAGACTAGCGGGGGACCGGGTGAGCAGTTCTTC. Translating it yields CASSVETSGGPGEQFF.

The gene calls are TRBV12-3 or TRBV12-4 and TRBJ2-4, with D hard to call. The V end lost 5 bases, the J end lost 11 bases, and 13 bases lay between the germline ends. This CDR3 region has 12 residues. The CDR3 DNA is TGTGCCAGCAGTCTGGACCGCGATGTTCAGTACTTC. It yields the protein CASSLDRDVQYF.

This chain joins TRBV7-8 and TRBJ1-2, with unresolved D. Trimming shortened V by 4 bases and J by 5 bases, and 14 bases separated the two germline ends. CDR3 length: 14 residues. CDR1 is SGHVS, CDR2 FQNEAQ, per germline. The DNA of the CDR3 is TGTGCCAGCAGCTCCGCCGAGGGCGGGTATGGCTACACCTTC. This codes for CASSSAEGGYGYTF.

This sequence joins TRBV9 and TRBJ2-5, with 9 bases lining up with TRBD2. The J call may not be correct, given that the DNA end is closer to TRBJ2-7. Germline loops: CDR1 SGDLS, CDR2 YYNGEE. The CDR3 is 16 residues long. CDR3 region: CASSAAPGLATHEQYF. The CDR3, as DNA: TGTGCCAGCAGCGCTGCACCGGGACTAGCTACCCACGAGCAGTACTTC.

The rearrangement links TRBV12-5 to TRBJ2-5; tentatively, D is TRBD2 (6 bases). Germline loops: CDR1 LGHNT, CDR2 FRNRAP. The V end was cut by 2 bases, the J end by 4 bases, with 14 bases between. The CDR3 spans 15 residues. CDR3 sequence: CASGLLVGGRETQYF. In DNA form, the CDR3 reads TGTGCTAGTGGTTTGCTAGTCGGGGGTAGAGAGACCCAGTACTTC.